A single sample gave rise to the 32 T cell receptor beta chains below, sequenced in a study of molecular identifiers for immune sequencing clone quantification. TCRdb re-analysed the PCR reads in MiXCR, keeping a single row per CDR3 protein. This sample has about 640,000 distinct CDR3 sequences; about 20% occur once, and the top ten carry around 0.9%. Sequencing input: naive CD8+ T cells from blood, with Jurkat cell RNA spiked in. Subset reported: FACS-sorted CD8+CD4-CCR7+CD45RA+ naive T cells. The receptors come from a human donor in good health. Some libraries in this study had Jurkat cell RNA spiked in.

The table lists this clonotype with a count of one. A read error may be the cause here, since a much bigger clone is one base away. The conserved phenylalanine or tryptophan normally closing the CDR3 is absent here, so this likely arose from a read error. This sequence joins TRBV7-2 and TRBJ2-2; D is unclear. The CDR3 runs 15 residues. The germline CDR1 and CDR2 sequences are SGHTA and FQGNSA. Between the trimmed V and J ends, which lost 5 bases and 4 bases, there was a span of 14 bases. CDR3 nucleotides: TGTGCCAGCAGCCCCAGCTCCTTGGGCACCGGGGAGCTGTTTTCT. Translated, it gives CASSPSSLGTGELFS.

The sample holds one count of this clonotype. The rearrangement joins TRBV7-9 to TRBJ2-5; 10 bases map to TRBD1. The junction had 11 bases not matched to a gene; V was cut back by 5 bases and J by 5 bases. Germline lookup yields CDR1 SEHNR and CDR2 FQNEAQ (reference sequence). This CDR3 has 16 amino acids. The CDR3 is CASSQRGQGTEETQYF. In nucleotides, the CDR3 is TGTGCCAGCAGCCAACGGGGACAGGGGACGGAGGAGACCCAGTACTTC.

This clonotype was seen only a few times. The chain couples TRBV11-2 to TRBJ1-1; D is undetermined. V gave up 4 bases and J gave up 0 bases, with 12 bases separating them. CDR3 length: 15 residues. Germline V gives CDR1 SGHAT, CDR2 FQNNGV. The CDR3, as DNA: TGTGCCAGCAGCTACGGCCACTACATGAACACTGAAGCTTTCTTT. Protein product: CASSYGHYMNTEAFF. Combining the CDR3 with reference TRBV11-2 and TRBJ1-1 gives the whole variable domain EAGVAQSPRYKIIEKRQSVAFWCNPISGHATLYWYQQILGQGPKLLIQFQNNGVVDDSQLPKDRFSAERLKGVDSTLKIQPAKLEDSAVYLCASSYGHYMNTEAFFGQGTRLTVV.

The V call is TRBV23-1, the J call TRBJ1-6, with D unclear. TRBV23-1 is classed as an ORF, of uncertain function. The CDR3 has 12 amino acids. Trimming removed 5 bases from V and 8 bases from J, with 7 bases in between. The CDR3 protein is CASSDPDSPLHF. The CDR3 DNA sequence: TGCGCCAGCAGTGACCCCGATTCACCCCTCCACTTT.

This clonotype was observed at least ten times. The chain couples TRBV11-2 to TRBJ2-1; a weak D match, TRBD2 (6 bases). The germline V and J ends were trimmed by 3 bases and 7 bases, with 10 bases remaining between them. This CDR3 is built from 13 residues. The germline V gene encodes CDR1 SGHAT and CDR2 FQNNGV. CDR3 sequence reads: CASSFGGPNEQFF. The DNA of the CDR3 is TGTGCCAGCAGCTTCGGGGGACCGAATGAGCAGTTCTTC.

This clonotype was detected only once. One junction end disagrees with the germline gene, perhaps due to a read error. The chain joins TRBV28 to TRBJ2-1, with D perhaps TRBD1 (6 bases). This CDR3 contains 14 residues. Looked up from germline, CDR1 is MDHEN and CDR2 is SYDVKM. CDR3: CASSSRTGHNVQFF. The CDR3 DNA reads TGTGCCAGCAGTTCCAGGACGGGACACAATGTGCAGTTCTTC.

This chain links TRBV27 with TRBJ2-1, with 9 bases identical to TRBD2. V shed 1 base, J shed 10 bases, and the junction held 11 bases outside the gene matches. The CDR3 runs to 16 residues. Germline V gene data show CDR1 as MNHEY and CDR2 as SMNVEV (reference sequence). The CDR3 protein is CASSLFRLAGFREQFF. DNA for the CDR3: TGTGCCAGCAGTTTATTTAGGCTAGCGGGATTCAGAGAGCAGTTCTTC.

As concerns this clonotype: Being one base from a much bigger clone, this may be a read error. CDR3 DNA sequence: TGTGCCAGCGGCTCCCCAGGGGGGGACGGGACGACTGAAGCTTTCTTT. It translates to CASGSPGGDGTTEAFF. The V gene is TRBV7-8, the J gene TRBJ1-1, with 7 bases fitting TRBD1. The CDR3 sequence is 16 residues long. The ends lost 8 bases at V and 5 bases at J; junction bases unmatched: 17. Germline lookup yields CDR1 SGHVS and CDR2 FQNEAQ.

This clonotype was seen repeatedly, ten times or more. The chain joins TRBV12-5 to TRBJ2-7; D is unresolved. Per the germline V gene, CDR1 is LGHNT and CDR2 is FRNRAP. Trimming cost V 2 bases and J 5 bases, with 7 bases left between them. The CDR3 is 12 residues long. The CDR3 DNA is TGTGCTAGTGGTTTGCCTCCCCACGAGCAGTACTTC. Encoded protein: CASGLPPHEQYF.

A few counts support this clonotype. This sequence joins TRBV4-1 and TRBJ2-2; either TRBD1 or TRBD2 may fit D (6 bases each). The germline gives CDR1 MGHRA, CDR2 YSYEKL. Trimming removed 8 bases at V and 4 bases at J, with 20 bases between. CDR3 size: 16 residues. CDR3 in DNA: TGCGCCAGCCGTCGAGGGCCGGGGGCGGGCACCGGGGAGCTGTTTTTT. Amino acids: CASRRGPGAGTGELFF.

Comment on this clonotype: One base away lies a much larger clone, so this may be a sequencing read error. Because the CDR3 is missing its conserved closing phenylalanine or tryptophan, this is likely a read error. J is TRBJ2-7 and V is TRBV28; 7 bases match TRBD1. The J segment lost 5 bases and the V segment lost 5 bases, leaving 9 bases of the junction unmatched. The germline V gene has CDR1 MDHEN and CDR2 SYDVKM. The CDR3 extends over 14 amino acids. The CDR3 here is CASSNLGQIHEQYL. For the CDR3, the DNA is TGTGCCAGCAGTAACCTGGGACAGATCCACGAGCAGTACCTC.

Worth noting for this clonotype: A much bigger clone sits one base away, suggesting this may be a read error. The rearrangement joins TRBV29-1 to TRBJ1-5; D gene unclear. Germline CDR1 SQVTM, CDR2 ANQGSEA. The CDR3 is 13 amino acids. CDR3 sequence: CSVAPELNQSQHF. The CDR3 DNA follows: TGCAGCGTTGCCCCGGAGCTCAATCAGTCCCAGCATTTT.

This clonotype appeared many times. The chain employs TRBV29-1 and TRBJ2-5, with 9 bases matching TRBD2. V gave up 3 bases and J gave up 1 base; unmatched junction bases: 9. CDR3 length: 16 amino acids. Per germline, CDR1 SQVTM and CDR2 ANQGSEA. CDR3 sequence: CSVETLAGVTQETQYF. The CDR3 coding sequence is TGCAGCGTTGAGACCTTAGCGGGAGTGACCCAAGAGACCCAGTACTTC.

This clonotype showed up many times. This sequence joins TRBV12-3 or TRBV12-4 and TRBJ2-4; D may be TRBD1 (6 bases). This CDR3 has 15 amino acids. V was clipped by 8 bases and J by 0 bases, with 14 bases between them. CDR3 bases: TGTGCCAGCCCCGGACAGCCTCTAGCCAAAAACATTCAGTACTTC. Its translation is CASPGQPLAKNIQYF.

Comment on this clonotype: Because it lacks the conserved phenylalanine or tryptophan at the end, this CDR3 is likely a read error. The chain joins TRBV20-1 to TRBJ2-1; the match to TRBD2 covers 10 bases. The CDR3 has 13 amino acids. V shed 2 bases and J 5 bases; nucleotides not matched to a gene: 0. Germline V gene sequence: CDR1 DFQATT, CDR2 SNEGSKA (reference sequence). CDR3 region: CSARLAGDNEQFS. For the CDR3, the DNA is TGCAGTGCTAGACTAGCGGGGGACAATGAGCAGTTCTCC.

The chain is built from TRBV3-1 and TRBJ2-1, with 10 bases identical to TRBD2. Germline CDR1 and CDR2: LGHDT and YNNKEL (reference sequence). The CDR3 runs 15 residues. V shed 2 bases, J shed 3 bases, and the junction held 1 base outside the gene matches. The CDR3 nucleotides are TGTGCCAGCAGCCAACTAGCGGGGGACTACAATGAGCAGTTCTTC. Amino acids: CASSQLAGDYNEQFF.

With respect to this clonotype: A much more abundant neighbour one base away suggests this may be a read error. The chain has TRBV2 and TRBJ1-3; D possibly corresponds to TRBD1 (5 bases). The CDR3 consists of 15 residues. Germline values: CDR1 SNHLY, CDR2 FYNNEI. CDR3 residues: CASGEGLSSGNTIYF. The CDR3 bases are TGTGCCAGCGGTGAGGGGTTATCCTCTGGAAACACCATATATTTT. The full variable domain, its missing parts supplied by reference TRBV2 and TRBJ1-3, is EPEVTQTPSHQVTQMGQEVILRCVPISNHLYFYWYRQILGQKVEFLVSFYNNEISEKSEIFDDQFSVERPDGSNFTLKIRSTKLEDSAMYFCASGEGLSSGNTIYFGEGSWLTVV.

The rearrangement uses TRBV28 and TRBJ1-1; 7 bases align to TRBD1. The V gene end was trimmed by 5 bases and the J gene end by 1 base; junction bases not matched to a gene: 4. The length of the CDR3 is 14 residues. Germline lookup yields CDR1 MDHEN and CDR2 SYDVKM. CDR3 loop: CASSSDRENTEAFF. The CDR3 nucleotides are TGTGCCAGCAGTAGCGACAGGGAGAACACTGAAGCTTTCTTT.

This clonotype has at least ten counts. The chain uses TRBV7-9 and TRBJ2-1; 8 positions match TRBD1. This CDR3 is 15 amino acids long. Germline V gene data show CDR1 as SEHNR and CDR2 as FQNEAQ (reference sequence). V dropped 0 bases and J dropped 5; count of bases not matched to a gene: 3. CDR3 DNA sequence: TGTGCCAGCAGCTTAGCGCGGGGACAGGACAATGAGCAGTTCTTC. Translated: CASSLARGQDNEQFF.

On this clonotype: A much larger clonotype is one base distant, so this may be a read error. The J gene is TRBJ2-2, the V gene TRBV19; TRBD1 agrees at 7 bases. The CDR3 consists of 15 residues. Germline trimming cut 3 bases from V and 6 bases from J; bases unmatched to any gene: 7. CDR1 is LNHDA and CDR2 is SQIVND in the germline V gene (reference sequence). The CDR3 bases are TGTGCCAGTAGTATGTACAGGGGAAACGCCGGGGAGCTGTTTTTT. Residues: CASSMYRGNAGELFF.

This clonotype was recorded at least ten times. V and J are TRBV7-6 and TRBJ2-3, with D possibly TRBD2 on 6 matching bases. CDR1 is SGHVS and CDR2 is FNYEAQ in the germline V gene. The CDR3 has 19 residues. Between the trimmed V and J ends, which lost 5 bases and 0 bases, there was a span of 24 bases. The CDR3 DNA is TGTGCCAGCAGCATCCAGCGAGACGGAGGGGACCGAAGCACAGATACGCAGTATTTT. Translated: CASSIQRDGGDRSTDTQYF.

The chain recombines TRBV28 with TRBJ2-6, with D possibly being TRBD1 (6 bases). Germline loops: CDR1 MDHEN, CDR2 SYDVKM. The V and J ends lost 7 bases and 1 base respectively, with 17 bases between them. The CDR3 consists of 17 residues. The CDR3 nucleotides are TGTGCCAGCACCACGGATCAAACAGGGTCTGGGGCCAACGTCCTGACTTTC. This sequence encodes CASTTDQTGSGANVLTF. Variable domain in full (rest from reference TRBV28 and TRBJ2-6): DVKVTQSSRYLVKRTGEKVFLECVQDMDHENMFWYRQDPGLGLRLIYFSYDVKMKEKGDIPEGYSVSREKKERFSLILESASTNQTSMYLCASTTDQTGSGANVLTFGAGSRLTVL.

As for this clonotype: A read error is possible here, since a much larger clone lies one base away. V and J are TRBV5-6 and TRBJ1-2, with D uncertain. The CDR3 has 14 amino acids. Germline V gene data show CDR1 as SGHDT and CDR2 as YYEEEE. CDR3 amino acids: CASSHEDPGSGCTF. In nucleotides, the CDR3 is TGTGCCAGCAGCCACGAAGACCCCGGCAGCGGCTGCACCTTC.

This clonotype showed up many times. This rearrangement joins TRBV7-6 to TRBJ2-4, with 12 bases aligning to TRBD2. The V segment lost 5 bases and the J segment 1 base; nucleotides outside the gene matches: 9. Germline V gives CDR1 SGHVS, CDR2 FNYEAQ. The CDR3 has 18 residues. CDR3 DNA sequence: TGTGCCAGCAGCCCGGGCCCCCTAGCGGGGGGGGCCAAAAACATTCAGTACTTC. Its translation: CASSPGPLAGGAKNIQYF.

This clonotype was detected many times. The V gene is TRBV12-3 or TRBV12-4, the J gene TRBJ2-3, with D unresolved. CDR3 length equals 11 residues. The germline V and J ends were trimmed by 8 bases and 4 bases, with 7 bases remaining between them. The chain's CDR3 is CASLYSDTQYF. The DNA of the CDR3 is TGTGCCAGCTTATACTCAGATACGCAGTATTTT.

This clonotype was found a few times. With a much larger clone just one base away, this may be a read error. The chain is built from TRBV20-1 and TRBJ2-3; D possibly matches TRBD1 or TRBD2 (5 bases each). The germline CDR1 and CDR2 sequences are DFQATT and SNEGSKA (reference sequence). V was pared by 4 bases and J by 4 bases, with 12 bases between. The CDR3 consists of 13 residues. For the CDR3, the DNA is TGCAGTGCTACGGGACGGGGAGCAGATACGCAGTATTTT. Amino acids: CSATGRGADTQYF.

This clonotype has a handful of counts. V gene TRBV7-9 combines with J gene TRBJ1-1; perhaps TRBD1 as D (5 bases). The CDR3 has 15 residues. The V gene lost 3 bases and the J gene lost 3 bases, with 14 bases spanning the gap. CDR1 and CDR2 (germline): SEHNR, FQNEAQ (reference sequence). The CDR3 sequence is CASSFPGVEYTEAFF. The CDR3 DNA is TGTGCCAGCAGCTTCCCGGGGGTTGAATACACTGAAGCTTTCTTT. The variable domain in full, completed from reference TRBV7-9 and TRBJ1-1, reads DTGVSQNPRHKITKRGQNVTFRCDPISEHNRLYWYRQTLGQGPEFLTYFQNEAQLEKSRLLSDRFSAERPKGSFSTLEIQRTEQGDSAMYLCASSFPGVEYTEAFFGQGTRLTVV.

This clonotype showed up just a few times. V and J are TRBV7-3 and TRBJ1-5, with 10 positions matching TRBD1. V shed 4 bases, J shed 0 bases, and the junction held 18 bases outside the gene matches. This CDR3 has 21 residues. CDR1 and CDR2 (germline): SGHTA, FQGTGA. The CDR3 region is CASSSRPGQGMAYHSNQPQHF. CDR3 DNA: TGTGCCAGCAGCTCACGACCGGGACAGGGGATGGCATACCATAGCAATCAGCCCCAGCATTTT.

This clonotype was counted ten times or more. Germline and junction disagree at one end, which may indicate a read error. The J gene is TRBJ2-3, the V gene TRBV12-3 or TRBV12-4, with no clear D. CDR3 size: 14 residues. CDR3 bases: TGTGCCAGCAGTCACACTCACAGCAAAGATACGCAGTATTTT. It is translated as CASSHTHSKDTQYF.

This clonotype came up many times. The rearrangement joins TRBV4-1 to TRBJ2-7; maybe TRBD1 (8 bases). CDR1 is MGHRA, CDR2 YSYEKL, per germline. With 3 bases removed from V and 1 base from J, the gap between germline ends came to 16 bases. The CDR3 is made up of 16 amino acids. The CDR3 DNA sequence: TGCGCCAGCAGCCACTTCGGACAGGGAGGGTCCTACGAGCAGTACTTC. Residues: CASSHFGQGGSYEQYF.

This clonotype was seen ten or more times. V and J are TRBV9 and TRBJ2-5; no reliable D call. CDR1 and CDR2 (germline): SGDLS, YYNGEE. The CDR3 is made up of 14 amino acids. Trimming cost V 0 bases and J 2 bases, with 8 bases left between them. In DNA form, the CDR3 reads TGTGCCAGCAGCGTAGGTCAATCACAAGAGACCCAGTACTTC. The encoded protein is CASSVGQSQETQYF. Drawing the rest from reference TRBV9 and TRBJ2-5, the complete variable domain is DSGVTQTPKHLITATGQRVTLRCSPRSGDLSVYWYQQSLDQGLQFLIQYYNGEERAKGNILERFSAQQFPDLHSELNLSSLELGDSALYFCASSVGQSQETQYFGPGTRLLVL.

About this clonotype: The junction differs from germline at one of its ends, possibly a read error. This chain connects TRBV9 to TRBJ2-3; D might be TRBD1 or TRBD2, each matching 5 bases. The CDR3 covers 15 residues. Per the germline V gene, CDR1 is SGDLS and CDR2 is YYNGEE. CDR3 protein: CVSTPEGRYTDTQYF. DNA of the CDR3: TGTGTCAGCACCCCCGAGGGGAGATACACAGATACACAGTATTTT.